This T cell receptor beta chain was captured in a study of shared clonotypes between healthy human individuals. Study-level findings and limits: Generally, naive subsets came out with larger estimated richness than memory subsets.

A note on this clone: Its antigen is still unknown.

The naive CD8 subset, CD45RO-negative cells positively selected for CCR7, excluded terminally differentiated effector memory CD45RA+ cells. Genomic DNA belonging to each subset was distributed in equal measure over several immunoSEQ plates. Replicate PCRs run on sorted subsets employed 200 to 250 ng DNA, about 27,000 T cell genomes. Using immunoSEQ multiplex PCR, the repertoire was profiled, and TCRdb retains in-frame clones only, with some absent. The data show nearly 2 million clones, with roughly 95% seen just once and 1% to 1.5% held by the top ten. The sequenced material came from naive CD8+ T cells sorted from blood. The clonotype was recovered from a young man in good health.

This CDR3 reads CASSLWGGSTDTQYF. CDR3 sequence (DNA): TGTGCCAGCAGCTTATGGGGCGGAAGCACAGATACGCAGTATTTT. This chain connects TRBV7-9 to TRBJ2-3; perhaps TRBD1 as D (5 bases). V was pared by 2 bases and J by 0 bases, with 9 bases between. The length of the CDR3 is 15 residues. Germline V gives CDR1 SEHNR, CDR2 FQNEAQ (reference sequence).